This TCR beta chain was sequenced for a study of T cells after yellow fever vaccination. Points from the study as a whole: There was a small share of clonotypes that showed up in both the CD4 and CD8 compartments. Most clones from primary vaccination were detected again post-booster (96% CD4, 88% CD8).

J was trimmed by 7 bases and V by 5 bases; bases with no gene match: 5. The CDR3 covers 14 residues. This clonotype was recorded many times. Its target is unknown. It was through 5'RACE template switching that TCR cDNA was made, with a universal primer site and UMIs added. TCRdb ran MiXCR on the 5' RACE reads and lists one entry per CDR3 protein. The sample shows some 340,000 distinct CDR3 sequences, approximately 4% of them seen only once. The receptor was isolated from a man between 18 and 29 years old who received the YFV17D yellow fever vaccine. The chain couples TRBV12-3 or TRBV12-4 to TRBJ1-5, with TRBD1 matching 10 bases. The specimen was PBMCs, collected 5 days after the yellow fever booster vaccination. CDR3 in DNA: TGTGCCAGCAGTCCCGACAGGGGGCGGCAGCCCCAGCATTTT. Protein sequence: CASSPDRGRQPQHF.